This entry is about one TCR beta chain. This sample was included in a study of blood T cell repertoires in COVID-19. Study as a whole: Samples taken during acute and convalescent COVID-19 were collected in the United States, Italy and Spain. The analysed material was cDNA or gDNA that came from T cells, B-cell-depleted T cells, or PBMCs.

V gave up 11 bases and J gave up 7 bases; unmatched junction bases: 6. The CDR3 contains 12 residues. Germline V gene lookup returns CDR1 SNHLY and CDR2 FYNNEI. Per the original methods: Nucleated cell counts were estimated from reference gene primer amplification. Sequencing was performed with immunoSEQ multiplex PCR; in TCRdb, only in-frame clones are kept and a portion is missing. The V and J calls and clone size come from that table; D and trimming were worked out from the DNA. The sample holds under 200,000 clones, roughly 90% seen once. J is TRBJ1-4 and V is TRBV2; 8 bases are shared with TRBD1. Sequencing was done on a sample of peripheral blood. This sequence originates from a woman aged 60 to 75 who had recovered from COVID-19. As DNA, the CDR3 is TGTGCCTGTGGACAGGGCGGTGAAAAACTGTTTTTT. It codes for CACGQGGEKLFF.